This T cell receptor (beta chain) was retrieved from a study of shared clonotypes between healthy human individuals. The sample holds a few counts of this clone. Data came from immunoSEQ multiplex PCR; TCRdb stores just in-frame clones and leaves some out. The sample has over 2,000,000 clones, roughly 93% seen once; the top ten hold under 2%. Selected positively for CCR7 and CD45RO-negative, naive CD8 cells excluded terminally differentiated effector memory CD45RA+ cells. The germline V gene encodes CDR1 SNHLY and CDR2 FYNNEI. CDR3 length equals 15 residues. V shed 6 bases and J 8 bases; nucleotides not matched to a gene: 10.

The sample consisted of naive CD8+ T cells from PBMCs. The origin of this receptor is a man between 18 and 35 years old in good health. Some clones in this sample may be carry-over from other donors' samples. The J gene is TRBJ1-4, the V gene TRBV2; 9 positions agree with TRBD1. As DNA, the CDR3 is TGTGCCAGCAGAACCCAATGGGACAGGGAAGAAAAACTGTTTTTT. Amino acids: CASRTQWDREEKLFF.